This T cell receptor beta chain was retrieved from a study of T cell responses to AZD1222 COVID-19 vaccine. Repertoires were generated with immunoSEQ multiplex PCR, while TCRdb's copy carries only in-frame clones and drops some. The profile shows over 100,000 clones, around 90% of them singletons. This CDR3 spans 14 amino acids. Germline V CDR1 and CDR2: LGHNT, FRNRAP. Trimming took 4 bases from V and 1 from J, leaving 10 bases between them. Study observations and caveats: It was only after the peak T cell response that any repertoires were sampled. Per reports, nearly half of all spike-specific TCRs target regions that are unmutated in variants.

Worth noting for this clone: Its antigen is currently unknown.

This sequence joins TRBV12-5 and TRBJ1-1; D unclear. The receptor comes from an adult in good health. The sample was peripheral blood, taken on day 0 of AZD1222 vaccination. CDR3 loop: CASGSETSNTEAFF. The CDR3 DNA follows: TGTGCTAGTGGTTCTGAGACATCGAACACTGAAGCTTTCTTT.